This T cell receptor beta chain comes out of a study of tumor-infiltrating lymphocytes in oesophageal squamous cell carcinoma. Unmatched junction bases numbered 10, after V lost 5 bases and J lost 1 base. The CDR3 contains 16 residues. Germline V CDR1 and CDR2: SGHNT, YENEEA. TCRdb ran MiXCR on the PCR reads and lists one entry per CDR3 protein. This sample has around 13,000 distinct CDR3 sequences, with more than 50% found just once. The sequencing input was esophageal tumor tissue. The chain joins TRBV11-3 to TRBJ2-7; 8 bases line up with TRBD1. This TCR was recovered from a female donor with esophageal squamous cell carcinoma. Here the CDR3 reads CASSTQGTGTSYEQYF. The CDR3 DNA is TGTGCCAGCAGCACACAAGGGACAGGTACTTCCTACGAGCAGTACTTC.